The clone carrying this TCR beta chain was recorded a few times. Its antigen is unknown. This CDR3 region has 17 residues. Germline lookup yields CDR1 SGHRS and CDR2 YFSETQ. V lost 0 bases to trimming and J lost 3 bases; unmatched junction nucleotides: 10. PCR involved 60 Vbeta and 13 Jbeta primers. Clones were sequenced by immunoSEQ multiplex PCR, and TCRdb holds only the in-frame ones, with some missing. The sample lists about 160,000 clones, 70% to 85% occurring once. This specimen belongs to a study of cytomegalovirus exposure and HLA in healthy donors. Points from the study as a whole: The classifier was said to identify cytomegalovirus status with high specificity and sensitivity. Listed as cytomegalovirus-associated were 164 TCR beta chains. Reportedly, HLA-A and HLA-B alleles of most subjects were accurately predicted from TCR beta.

This TCR was sampled from a man aged 35 to 55 in good health and CMV-seronegative. Material: PBMCs. The chain has TRBV5-1 and TRBJ2-3; TRBD2 matches at 7 bases. CDR3 amino acids: CASSLAGQRGETDTQYF. The CDR3, as DNA: TGCGCCAGCAGCTTGGCCGGCCAGCGGGGAGAAACAGATACGCAGTATTTT.